This record concerns one T cell receptor beta chain sequence. These data originate in a study of blood T cell repertoires in COVID-19. Exposed enrollees had met someone with a PCR-confirmed or clinician-diagnosed COVID-19 case at some point within the 2 weeks before study entry. The CDR3 sequence is 15 residues long. The germline gives CDR1 MDHEN, CDR2 SYDVKM. The V end was cut by 6 bases, the J end by 9 bases, with 23 bases between. Original methodology: Counts of nucleated cells, estimated from reference gene primer amplification, were obtained. Clones were read by immunoSEQ multiplex PCR, and TCRdb kept only the in-frame ones, dropping some. For V, J and clone size, that table is used; D and trimming come from the DNA. Altogether 430,000 or so clones are present, approximately 91% being singletons, with the ten largest covering 1.4% to 1.5%.

This chain joins TRBV28 and TRBJ1-2; D gene uncertain. The sequencing sample was made of PBMCs or T cells enriched from blood (not recorded which). This sequence was found in a woman younger than 30 who had been exposed to COVID-19. The CDR3 coding sequence is TGTGCCAGCAGCCAAGGTCTGGGTAGGAGCGGTAGCTACACCTTC. Its protein product is CASSQGLGRSGSYTF.